The 6 T cell receptor beta chains listed next were all sequenced from one sample in a study of T cell repertoires in cytomegalovirus infection. The antigens for these receptors are not known. TCRdb reprocessed the reads with MiXCR, giving one entry per CDR3 protein. The sample carries 380,000 or so distinct CDR3 sequences, about 35% recorded once. This sample comprised cultured PBMCs, obtained from culture after CMV antigen stimulation. These receptors were taken from a human donor in good health (CMV status not recorded). Some clones in this sample may be carry-over from other donors' samples.

V usage is TRBV6-1 and J usage is TRBJ1-3; perhaps TRBD1 as D (5 bases). The germline V gene encodes CDR1 MNHNS and CDR2 SASEGT. The V gene lost 5 bases and the J gene lost 2 bases, with 13 bases spanning the gap. CDR3 size: 15 residues. This chain's CDR3 is CASSPVGGTGNTIYF. In DNA form, the CDR3 reads TGTGCCAGCAGTCCCGTGGGGGGGACTGGAAACACCATATATTTT.

This clonotype came up a few times. V gene TRBV12-3 or TRBV12-4 combines with J gene TRBJ2-5, with 12 bases aligning to TRBD1. The CDR3 sequence is 15 residues long. Trimming cost V 6 bases and J 5 bases; bases outside gene matches: 7. DNA for the CDR3: TGTGCCAGCAGCCCCGGGACAGGGGGCGGCGAGACCCAGTACTTC. Amino acid sequence: CASSPGTGGGETQYF.

In this sample, this clonotype turned up a few times. The DNA of the CDR3 is TGTGCCAGCAGTCGGACTAGCGGGAGCACCTACGAGCAGTACTTC. As protein: CASSRTSGSTYEQYF. The rearrangement uses TRBV12-3 or TRBV12-4 and TRBJ2-7; 13 bases agree with TRBD2. The CDR3 runs to 15 residues. Trimming cost V 5 bases and J 2 bases; bases outside gene matches: 3.

This clonotype showed up just a few times. The gene calls are TRBV19 and TRBJ1-2, with 9 bases identical to TRBD1. V gave up 10 bases and J gave up 8 bases; unmatched junction bases: 17. CDR3 size: 15 residues. The germline CDR1 and CDR2 sequences are LNHDA and SQIVND (reference sequence). CDR3 sequence (DNA): TGTGCCACCCACACTCGGAGGACAGGGGCGTGGGGCTACACCTTC. Its protein product is CATHTRRTGAWGYTF.

This clonotype was counted at least ten times. The chain is built from TRBV7-2 and TRBJ2-7; 11 bases line up with TRBD1. The CDR3 consists of 15 residues. Germline V CDR1 and CDR2: SGHTA, FQGNSA. J was trimmed by 7 bases and V by 0 bases; bases with no gene match: 5. CDR3 coding DNA: TGTGCCAGCAGCTTAGCCGGACAGGGGGCTGAAGAGCAGTACGTC. This sequence encodes CASSLAGQGAEEQYV.

This clonotype was detected only a few times. This rearrangement joins TRBV5-4 to TRBJ2-3; 12 nucleotides line up with TRBD2. Trimming removed 3 bases from V and 4 bases from J; junction bases left unmatched: 6. From germline, CDR1 is SGHNT and CDR2 YYREEE (reference sequence). The CDR3 sequence is 16 residues long. CDR3 sequence (DNA): TGTGCCAGCAGCTCCACTAGCGGGGGGTCAGCAGATACGCAGTATTTT. Amino acid sequence: CASSSTSGGSADTQYF.